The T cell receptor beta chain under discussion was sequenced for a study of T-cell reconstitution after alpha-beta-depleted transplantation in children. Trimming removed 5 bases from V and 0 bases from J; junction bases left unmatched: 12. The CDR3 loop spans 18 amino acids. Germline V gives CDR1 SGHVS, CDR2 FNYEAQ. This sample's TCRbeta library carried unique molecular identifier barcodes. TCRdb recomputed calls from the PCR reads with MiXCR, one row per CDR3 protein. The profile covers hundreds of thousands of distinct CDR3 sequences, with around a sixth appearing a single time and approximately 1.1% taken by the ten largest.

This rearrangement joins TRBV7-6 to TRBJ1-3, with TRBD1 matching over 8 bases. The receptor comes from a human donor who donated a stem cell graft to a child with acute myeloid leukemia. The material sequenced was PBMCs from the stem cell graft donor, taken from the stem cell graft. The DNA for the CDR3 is TGTGCCAGCAGCCTTTACCTCGGACAGGGTAACTCTGGAAACACCATATATTTT. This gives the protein CASSLYLGQGNSGNTIYF.